The 22 T cell receptor beta chains listed next were all sequenced from one sample in a study of blood T cell repertoires in COVID-19. Profiling relied on immunoSEQ multiplex PCR, and the TCRdb table lists in-frame clones only, not all of them. The sample consists of 250,000 to 350,000 clones, around 89% of them appearing once. The specimen sequenced was peripheral blood. The receptors stem from a woman aged 60-75 years with acute or convalescent COVID-19.

V is TRBV19 and J is TRBJ2-2, with TRBD2 identical over 7 bases. Germline V gene data show CDR1 as LNHDA and CDR2 as SQIVND (reference sequence). The trim removed 9 bases at V and 0 bases at J, leaving 7 bases unmatched. There are 15 residues in the CDR3. The CDR3 here is CASQTSGTNTGELFF. The CDR3 DNA sequence: TGTGCCAGCCAGACCAGCGGGACGAACACCGGGGAGCTGTTTTTT.

The rearrangement links TRBV11-2 to TRBJ2-7, with 9 bases aligning to TRBD1. The V and J ends lost 1 base and 5 bases, in that order; junction bases with no gene match: 9. This CDR3 is built from 16 residues. The V gene's germline CDR1 is SGHAT and CDR2 FQNNGV. This CDR3 reads CASSLVGGTGHDEQYF. The DNA for the CDR3 is TGTGCCAGCAGCTTAGTCGGCGGGACAGGGCACGACGAGCAGTACTTC.

The gene calls are TRBV5-1 and TRBJ2-1; perhaps TRBD1 as D (5 bases). V was trimmed by 6 bases and J by 0 bases, leaving 13 bases between them. Germline assignment: CDR1 SGHRS and CDR2 YFSETQ. There are 15 residues in the CDR3. The CDR3 DNA reads as TGCGCCAGCACTCTACAGGCTGACTCCTACAATGAGCAGTTCTTC. Translating it yields CASTLQADSYNEQFF.

The V and J genes are TRBV5-4 and TRBJ1-4; TRBD1 aligns across 10 bases. The CDR3 has 16 amino acids. CDR1 and CDR2 (germline): SGHNT, YYREEE (reference sequence). The junction had 5 bases not matched to a gene; V was cut back by 0 bases and J by 6 bases. The CDR3 loop reads CASSLVGGTGDEKLFF. CDR3 DNA sequence: TGTGCCAGCAGCTTGGTGGGCGGGACAGGGGATGAAAAACTGTTTTTT.

The rearrangement joins TRBV9 to TRBJ2-1; 7 bases fit TRBD2. Trimming at V came to 3 bases and at J to 4 bases, leaving 7 bases not matched to a gene. This CDR3 contains 15 residues. Germline V CDR1 and CDR2: SGDLS, YYNGEE. DNA of the CDR3: TGTGCCAGCAGCGGTGTTGGGGGGGATTACAATGAGCAGTTCTTC. Amino acid sequence: CASSGVGGDYNEQFF.

The V and J genes are TRBV27 and TRBJ2-7; 7 bases fit TRBD1. In germline, CDR1 is MNHEY, CDR2 SMNVEV (reference sequence). The CDR3 has 14 amino acids. The ends lost 4 bases at V and 2 bases at J; junction bases unmatched: 5. The CDR3 nucleotides are TGTGCCAGCAGTTACCGGGACAGTGCCTACGAGCAGTACTTC. Translated: CASSYRDSAYEQYF.

V and J are TRBV10-3 and TRBJ2-6; 9 bases agree with TRBD1. Germline V CDR1 and CDR2: ENHRY, SYGVKD. Losses at the gene ends were 2 bases for V and 2 bases for J; bases not matched to a gene: 10. The CDR3 consists of 19 residues. The CDR3 protein is CAISELSGQGYPGANVLTF. The CDR3 bases are TGTGCCATCAGTGAGCTTTCAGGACAGGGGTATCCTGGGGCCAACGTCCTGACTTTC.

The rearrangement joins TRBV28 to TRBJ2-1; 8 bases agree with TRBD2. Germline V gene data show CDR1 as MDHEN and CDR2 as SYDVKM. V dropped 10 bases and J dropped 6; count of bases not matched to a gene: 17. This CDR3 comprises 16 residues. The CDR3 protein is CATFPLGTSRGNEQFF. DNA for the CDR3: TGTGCCACCTTCCCCTTAGGGACTAGTAGAGGCAATGAGCAGTTCTTC.

The chain has TRBV9 and TRBJ1-6; D may be TRBD1 (5 bases). The CDR3 is 14 amino acids. The germline gives CDR1 SGDLS, CDR2 YYNGEE. Trimming cost V 0 bases and J 10 bases, with 11 bases left between them. CDR3 sequence (DNA): TGTGCCAGCAGCGTAGTCGCCCAGGGATCACCCCTCCACTTT. Its protein is CASSVVAQGSPLHF.

The rearrangement links TRBV21-1 to TRBJ2-2; the table calls TRBD1, which could not be checked here. TRBV21-1 is tagged as a pseudogene. This CDR3 region has 18 residues. CDR3: CASSKGTNRGTFTGELFF. DNA for the CDR3: TGTGCCAGCAGCAAAGGGACCAACAGGGGCACCTTCACGGGGGAGCTGTTTTTT.

V and J are TRBV7-2 and TRBJ2-3; D is unclear. The germline V gene has CDR1 SGHTA and CDR2 FQGNSA. Deletions cut 1 base from V and 3 bases from J, with 17 bases between. The CDR3 consists of 17 residues. Written as DNA, the CDR3 is TGTGCCAGCAGCTTAGGCAGGTCCGTTATTATAACAGATACGCAGTATTTT. Its protein product is CASSLGRSVIITDTQYF.

The chain couples TRBV7-3 to TRBJ2-3, with 9 bases aligning to TRBD1. J gave up 5 bases and V 5 bases, and 8 bases lay outside the gene matches. The CDR3 totals 15 residues. Germline CDR1 is SGHTA and CDR2 is FQGTGA. The CDR3: CASSLQGALRDTQYF. The CDR3 coding sequence is TGTGCCAGCAGCCTACAGGGGGCTTTAAGAGATACGCAGTATTTT.

This CDR3 reads CASSLQGAGDIQYF. Written as DNA, the CDR3 is TGTGCCAGCAGCTTACAGGGGGCTGGGGACATTCAGTACTTC. V and J are TRBV5-8 and TRBJ2-4, with 9 bases lining up with TRBD1. V was clipped by 2 bases and J by 8 bases; unmatched bases: 5. The length of the CDR3 is 14 residues. The germline gives CDR1 SGHTS, CDR2 YDEGEE.

The chain joins TRBV29-1 to TRBJ1-5; D is ambiguous. The germline V gene encodes CDR1 SQVTM and CDR2 ANQGSEA. Trimming removed 8 bases from V and 3 bases from J, with 11 bases in between. The CDR3 runs to 12 residues. The CDR3 reads CSSGEPNQPQHF. In DNA, the CDR3 is TGCAGCTCCGGGGAGCCCAATCAGCCCCAGCATTTT.

The gene calls are TRBV27 and TRBJ1-6; D unclear. CDR3 length equals 15 residues. The V gene lost 1 base and the J gene lost 4 bases, with 8 bases spanning the gap. Germline assignment: CDR1 MNHEY and CDR2 SMNVEV (reference sequence). The CDR3 loop reads CASSLYQVYNSPLHF. DNA of the CDR3: TGTGCCAGCAGTTTATACCAGGTGTATAATTCACCCCTCCACTTT.

The chain links TRBV5-4 to TRBJ2-2, with 7 bases aligning to TRBD1. V was pared by 2 bases and J by 4 bases, with 5 bases of the junction left unmatched. The germline gives CDR1 SGHNT, CDR2 YYREEE (reference sequence). This CDR3 has 15 amino acids. The CDR3 loop is CASSLEGARTGELFF. The CDR3 nucleotides are TGTGCCAGCAGCTTAGAGGGGGCTCGCACCGGGGAGCTGTTTTTT. Combining the CDR3 with reference TRBV5-4 and TRBJ2-2 gives the whole variable domain ETGVTQSPTHLIKTRGQQVTLRCSSQSGHNTVSWYQQALGQGPQFIFQYYREEENGRGNFPPRFSGLQFPNYSSELNVNALELDDSALYLCASSLEGARTGELFFGEGSRLTVL.

The chain joins TRBV14 to TRBJ2-1, with TRBD2 identical over 10 bases. In germline, CDR1 is SGHDN, CDR2 FVKESK. The CDR3 is 19 amino acids. V was clipped by 3 bases and J by 7 bases; unmatched bases: 18. CDR3: CASSQYPSGSMEVSNEQFF. The CDR3 DNA reads as TGTGCCAGCAGCCAGTATCCTAGCGGGAGCATGGAGGTGTCTAATGAGCAGTTCTTC.

The V and J genes are TRBV5-1 and TRBJ2-1; 13 bases agree with TRBD2. The V gene end was trimmed by 5 bases and the J gene end by 7 bases; junction bases not matched to a gene: 12. The CDR3 spans 17 residues. Germline loops: CDR1 SGHRS, CDR2 YFSETQ. The CDR3 protein is CASRWTSGGVMGNEQFF. DNA for the CDR3: TGCGCCAGCAGGTGGACTAGCGGGGGTGTGATGGGAAATGAGCAGTTCTTC.

The chain is built from TRBV9 and TRBJ2-3; no definite D call. The V gene's germline CDR1 is SGDLS and CDR2 YYNGEE. Trimming removed 0 bases at V and 3 bases at J, with 8 bases between. The CDR3 has 14 amino acids. The CDR3 coding sequence is TGTGCCAGCAGCGTAGGTCAGGTAACAGATACGCAGTATTTT. Translation gives CASSVGQVTDTQYF.

This clone showed up just once. The gene calls are TRBV7-3 and TRBJ2-7; tentatively, D is TRBD2 (5 bases). V lost 2 bases and J lost 3, with 11 bases in between. Germline V gene lookup returns CDR1 SGHTA and CDR2 FQGTGA. The CDR3 has 14 residues. The CDR3 nucleotides are TGTGCCAGCAGCTTAGAGGGCAGTCTCTACGAGCAGTACTTC. Translation gives CASSLEGSLYEQYF.

The chain employs TRBV19 and TRBJ2-7; 10 nucleotides align to TRBD1. Germline loops: CDR1 LNHDA, CDR2 SQIVND (reference sequence). The CDR3 runs to 15 residues. V shed 1 base and J 3 bases; nucleotides not matched to a gene: 3. CDR3 DNA: TGTGCCAGTAGTATAGGGGGGACAGGGGTCTACGAGCAGTACTTC. Its translation is CASSIGGTGVYEQYF.

This clone was recorded once. This sequence joins TRBV5-5 and TRBJ2-2, with 7 nucleotides matching TRBD1. The CDR3 spans 15 residues. V gave up 4 bases and J gave up 7 bases; unmatched junction bases: 10. Germline V gene data show CDR1 as SGHKS and CDR2 as YYEKEE (reference sequence). The CDR3 DNA reads TGTGCCAGCAGCAGCTTGACAGGGCGGATCGGGGAGCTGTTTTTT. Translated: CASSSLTGRIGELFF.